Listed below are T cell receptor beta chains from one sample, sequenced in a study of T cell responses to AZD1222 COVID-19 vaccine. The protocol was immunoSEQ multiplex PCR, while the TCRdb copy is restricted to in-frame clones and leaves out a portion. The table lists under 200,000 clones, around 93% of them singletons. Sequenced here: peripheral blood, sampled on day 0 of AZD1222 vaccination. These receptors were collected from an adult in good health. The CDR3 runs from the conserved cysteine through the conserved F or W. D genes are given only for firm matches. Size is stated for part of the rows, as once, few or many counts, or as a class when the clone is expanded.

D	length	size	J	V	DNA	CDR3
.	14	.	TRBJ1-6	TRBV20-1	TGCAGTGCTAGTAGTTCAGGGGAAAGTTCACCCCTCCACTTT	CSASSSGESSPLHF
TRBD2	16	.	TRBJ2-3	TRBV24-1	TGTGCCACCAGTGACCGGACTAGCGGGGTACTAAATACGCAGTATTTT	CATSDRTSGVLNTQYF
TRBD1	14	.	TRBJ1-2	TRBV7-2	TGTGCCAGCAGCCGGGACAGGAGTAACTATGGCTACACCTTC	CASSRDRSNYGYTF
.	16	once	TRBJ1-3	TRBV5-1	TGCGCCAGCAGCTTCGATGTGGGATACTCTGGAAACACCATATATTTT	CASSFDVGYSGNTIYF
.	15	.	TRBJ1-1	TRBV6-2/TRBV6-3	TGTGCCAGCAGCCCCTTCGGGAGGGGATTCACTGAAGCTTTCTTT	CASSPFGRGFTEAFF
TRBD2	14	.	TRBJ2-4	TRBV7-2	TGTGCCAGCAGCTTAAAACGGGACTACAGTATTCAGTACTTC	CASSLKRDYSIQYF
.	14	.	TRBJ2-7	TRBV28	TGTGCCAGCAGTCCTGGGACTTCTTACTACGAGCAGTACTTC	CASSPGTSYYEQYF
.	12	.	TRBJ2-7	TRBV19	TGTGCCAGTAGTCAGAGCCTAGGCGAGCAGTACTTC	CASSQSLGEQYF
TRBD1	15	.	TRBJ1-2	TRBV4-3	TGCGCCAGCAGCCAAACGGGACAGGGTTTGTATGGCTACACCTTC	CASSQTGQGLYGYTF
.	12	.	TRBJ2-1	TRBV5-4	TGTGCCAGCAGCTTGCGGCGGGATGAGCAGTTCTTC	CASSLRRDEQFF
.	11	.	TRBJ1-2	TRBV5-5	TGTGCCAGCAGTGGGACCGATGGCTACACCTTC	CASSGTDGYTF
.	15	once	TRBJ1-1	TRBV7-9	TGTGCCAGCAGCCCCGGGACGGAGTTGGGCACTGAAGCTTTCTTT	CASSPGTELGTEAFF
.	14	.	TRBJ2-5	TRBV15	TGTGCCACCAGCAAAGGGCAGGGTATTGGGACCCAGTACTTC	CATSKGQGIGTQYF
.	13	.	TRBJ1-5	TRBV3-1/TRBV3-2	TGTGCCAGCAGCCCGGGACCTAGTCAGCCCCAGCATTTT	CASSPGPSQPQHF
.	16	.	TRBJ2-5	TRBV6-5	TGTGCCAGCAGTTATGGGGCGGACTGGTTAGGAGAGACCCAGTACTTC	CASSYGADWLGETQYF
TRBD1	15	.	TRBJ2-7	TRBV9	TGTGCCAGCAGCGTCACCGGACAGGGTAGTGGCGAGCAGTACTTC	CASSVTGQGSGEQYF
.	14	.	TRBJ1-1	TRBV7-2	TGTGCCAGCAGCCCGGGGGCTGCGAACACTGAAGCTTTCTTT	CASSPGAANTEAFF
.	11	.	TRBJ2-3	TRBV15	TGTGCCACCTTACTCAGTGATACGCAGTATTTT	CATLLSDTQYF
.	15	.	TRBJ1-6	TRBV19	TGTGCCAGTAGTATTGTGTCAGCTCTAGATGGGACCCTCCACTTT	CASSIVSALDGTLHF
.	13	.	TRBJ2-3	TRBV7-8	TGTGCCAGCAGCTTACCTCCTAAGGATACGCAGTATTTT	CASSLPPKDTQYF
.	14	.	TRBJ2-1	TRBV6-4	TGTGCCAGCAGTGTGCGGGCAGCTAACAATGAGCAGTTCTTC	CASSVRAANNEQFF
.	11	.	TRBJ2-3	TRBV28	TGTGCCAGCGGCCAGACAGATACGCAGTATTTT	CASGQTDTQYF
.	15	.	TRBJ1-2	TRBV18	TGTGCCAGCTCACCCCAGAAGGGAACCCTGGGGGGCTACACCTTC	CASSPQKGTLGGYTF
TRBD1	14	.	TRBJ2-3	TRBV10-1	TGCGCCAGCAGTGAGTACACAGGGGGTAATACGCAGTATTTT	CASSEYTGGNTQYF
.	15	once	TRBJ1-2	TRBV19	TGTGCCAGTAGAATCGGGACGGAAATTATTTGGGGCTACACCTTC	CASRIGTEIIWGYTF
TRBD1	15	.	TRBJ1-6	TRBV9	TGTGCCAGCAGCGCCGGGACAGGGGTAGATTCACCCCTCCACTTT	CASSAGTGVDSPLHF
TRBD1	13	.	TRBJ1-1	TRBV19	TGTGCCTCCTCGGGGACAGAGAACACTGAAGCTTTCTTT	CASSGTENTEAFF
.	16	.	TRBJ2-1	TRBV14	TGTGCCAGCAGCCAATACCCCGGGACCAAAAACAATGAGCAGTTCTTC	CASSQYPGTKNNEQFF
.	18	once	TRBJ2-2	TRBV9	TGTGCCAGCAGCGTACGAAGTCCCTGGCGGGTCATGTCCGGGGAGCTGTTTTTT	CASSVRSPWRVMSGELFF
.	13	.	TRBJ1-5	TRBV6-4	TGTGCCAGCAGCCCGGGGGCAAATCAGCCCCAGCATTTT	CASSPGANQPQHF
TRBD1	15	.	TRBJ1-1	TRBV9	TGTGCCAGCAGCGTTCAGGGGGCGGGTGGAACTGAAGCTTTCTTT	CASSVQGAGGTEAFF
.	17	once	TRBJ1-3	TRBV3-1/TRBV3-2	TGTGCCAGCAGCCAAGTCGGGGACGGGATGGGTATAAACACCATATATTTT	CASSQVGDGMGINTIYF
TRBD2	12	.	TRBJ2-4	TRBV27	TGTGCCAGCAGTAGCGGGGTGAACATTCAGTACTTC	CASSSGVNIQYF